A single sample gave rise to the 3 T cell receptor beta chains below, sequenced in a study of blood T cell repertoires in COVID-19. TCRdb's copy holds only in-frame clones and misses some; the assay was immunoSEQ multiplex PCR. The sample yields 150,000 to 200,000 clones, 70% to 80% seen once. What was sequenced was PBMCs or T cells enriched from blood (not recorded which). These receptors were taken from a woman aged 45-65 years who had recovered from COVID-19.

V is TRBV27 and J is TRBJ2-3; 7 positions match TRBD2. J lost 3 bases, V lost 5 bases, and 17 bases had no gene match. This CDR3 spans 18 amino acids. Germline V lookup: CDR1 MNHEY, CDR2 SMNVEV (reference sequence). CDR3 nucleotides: TGTGCCAGCAGTGTTCAGGGAGGGGTACGGCGGGGTACAGATACGCAGTATTTT. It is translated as CASSVQGGVRRGTDTQYF.

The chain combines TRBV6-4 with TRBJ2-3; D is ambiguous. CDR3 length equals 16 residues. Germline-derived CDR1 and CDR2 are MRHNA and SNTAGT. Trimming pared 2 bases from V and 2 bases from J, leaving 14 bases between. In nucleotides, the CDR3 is TGTGCCAGCAGTGACCAAGCAAGCGCCACCACAGATACGCAGTATTTT. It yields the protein CASSDQASATTDTQYF.

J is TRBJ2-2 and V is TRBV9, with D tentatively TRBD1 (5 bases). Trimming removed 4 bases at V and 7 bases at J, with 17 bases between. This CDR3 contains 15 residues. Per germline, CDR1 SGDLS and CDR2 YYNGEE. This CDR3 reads CASSKGNRNGGELFF. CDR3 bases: TGTGCCAGCAGCAAGGGGAACCGGAACGGCGGGGAGCTGTTTTTT.